This TCR beta chain was documented in a study of blood T cell repertoires in COVID-19. In the study's own analysis: Reference gene primer amplification in the assay estimated nucleated cell counts. Only in-frame clones appear in the TCRdb table, and some are missing; sequencing was by immunoSEQ multiplex PCR. That table supplies the V and J calls and clone size; D and trimming were determined from the DNA. The table records around 15,000 clones, about 90% of them present only once. V shed 2 bases and J 5 bases; nucleotides not matched to a gene: 4. CDR1 and CDR2 (germline): MNHNY, SVGAGI (reference sequence). This CDR3 contains 15 residues.

J is TRBJ1-5 and V is TRBV6-6, with 9 nucleotides matching TRBD1. The TCR comes from a man aged 45-60 years with active COVID-19. The material sequenced was peripheral blood. CDR3 in amino acids: CASSYGTGIHQPQHF. The CDR3 DNA reads TGTGCCAGCAGTTACGGGACAGGGATCCATCAGCCCCAGCATTTT.